What follows describes a single T cell receptor (beta chain). MiXCR, applied by TCRdb to the RT-PCR reads, yields one record per CDR3 protein. In the table there are approximately 410,000 distinct CDR3 sequences, 16% of which are singletons. This entry comes from a study of patients and donors after allogeneic stem cell transplantation. Losses at the gene ends were 7 bases for V and 0 bases for J; bases not matched to a gene: 4. The CDR3 runs to 13 residues. CDR1 and CDR2 (germline): DFQATT, SNEGSKA (reference sequence). The source of this sequence is a human donor who was either an allogeneic HSCT recipient or a stem cell or donor lymphocyte infusion donor (not recorded which). It is not recorded whose cells these are; they may come from a transplant donor. Sequenced: blood, either unsorted or a sorted T cell fraction (not recorded which). The chain recombines TRBV20-1 with TRBJ2-7; 9 positions match TRBD2. The CDR3 here is CSGLAGNSYEQYF. The CDR3 nucleotides are TGCAGTGGGCTAGCGGGGAACTCCTACGAGCAGTACTTC.